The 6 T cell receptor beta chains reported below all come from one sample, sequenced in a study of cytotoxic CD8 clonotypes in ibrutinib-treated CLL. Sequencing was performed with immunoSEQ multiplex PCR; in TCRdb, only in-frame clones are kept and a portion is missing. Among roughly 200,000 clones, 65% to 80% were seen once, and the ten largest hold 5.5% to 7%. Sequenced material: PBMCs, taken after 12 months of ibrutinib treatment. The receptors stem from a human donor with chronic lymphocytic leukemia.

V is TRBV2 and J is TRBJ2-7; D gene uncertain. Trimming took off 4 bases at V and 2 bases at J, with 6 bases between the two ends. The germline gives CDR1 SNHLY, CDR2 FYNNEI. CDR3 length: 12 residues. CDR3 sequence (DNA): TGTGCCAGCAGTGTCAGGCCCTACGAGCAGTACTTC. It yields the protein CASSVRPYEQYF.

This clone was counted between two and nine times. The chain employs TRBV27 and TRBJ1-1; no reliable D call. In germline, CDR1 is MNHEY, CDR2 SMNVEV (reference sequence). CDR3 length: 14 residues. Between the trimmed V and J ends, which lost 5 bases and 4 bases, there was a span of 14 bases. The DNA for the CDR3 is TGTGCCAGCAGTCTCCTGGCGGGGAGCACTGAAGCTTTCTTT. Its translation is CASSLLAGSTEAFF.

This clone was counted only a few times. The CDR3 coding sequence is TGTGCCAGCAGTTCCCGGACAGGGGGTTACTATGGCTACACCTTC. It encodes CASSSRTGGYYGYTF. V usage is TRBV27 and J usage is TRBJ1-2; TRBD1 aligns across 10 bases. CDR1 is MNHEY and CDR2 is SMNVEV in the germline V gene (reference sequence). The CDR3 spans 15 residues. V shed 4 bases, J shed 3 bases, and the junction held 5 bases outside the gene matches.

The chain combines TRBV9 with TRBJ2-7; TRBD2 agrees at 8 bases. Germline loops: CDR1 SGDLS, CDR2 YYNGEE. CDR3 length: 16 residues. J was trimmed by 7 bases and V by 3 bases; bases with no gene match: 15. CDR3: CASSAGGTRSLREQYF. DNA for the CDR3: TGTGCCAGCAGCGCCGGTGGGACTAGGAGTTTGCGGGAGCAGTACTTC.

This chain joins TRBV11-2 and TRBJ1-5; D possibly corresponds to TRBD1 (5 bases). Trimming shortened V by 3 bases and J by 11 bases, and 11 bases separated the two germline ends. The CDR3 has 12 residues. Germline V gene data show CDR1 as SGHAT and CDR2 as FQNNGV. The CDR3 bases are TGTGCCAGCAGCTTTTCAGGGAACTCCCAGCATTTT. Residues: CASSFSGNSQHF.

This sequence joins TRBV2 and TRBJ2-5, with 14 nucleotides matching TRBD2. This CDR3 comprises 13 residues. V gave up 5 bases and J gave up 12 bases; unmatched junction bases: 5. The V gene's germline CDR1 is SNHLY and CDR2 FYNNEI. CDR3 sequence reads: CASSPGLAGVKYF. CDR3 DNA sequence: TGTGCCAGCAGTCCGGGACTAGCGGGAGTGAAGTACTTC.